The present T cell receptor (beta chain) was sequenced within a study of blood T cell repertoires in COVID-19. Assay: immunoSEQ multiplex PCR; the TCRdb copy retains only in-frame clones and omits some. This repertoire shows about 380,000 clones, roughly 87% found once; its top ten account for roughly 3%. Germline V gene sequence: CDR1 LGHNA, CDR2 YNFKEQ. The CDR3 has 16 amino acids. V was trimmed by 0 bases and J by 0 bases, leaving 9 bases between them. This chain joins TRBV4-2 and TRBJ2-1; possible D gene TRBD2, 5 bases. The source material was PBMCs or T cells enriched from blood (not recorded which). The receptor was isolated from a woman under 40 who had recovered from COVID-19. CDR3 sequence reads: CASSQDEADSYNEQFF. The CDR3 DNA follows: TGTGCCAGCAGCCAAGACGAAGCGGACTCCTACAATGAGCAGTTCTTC.